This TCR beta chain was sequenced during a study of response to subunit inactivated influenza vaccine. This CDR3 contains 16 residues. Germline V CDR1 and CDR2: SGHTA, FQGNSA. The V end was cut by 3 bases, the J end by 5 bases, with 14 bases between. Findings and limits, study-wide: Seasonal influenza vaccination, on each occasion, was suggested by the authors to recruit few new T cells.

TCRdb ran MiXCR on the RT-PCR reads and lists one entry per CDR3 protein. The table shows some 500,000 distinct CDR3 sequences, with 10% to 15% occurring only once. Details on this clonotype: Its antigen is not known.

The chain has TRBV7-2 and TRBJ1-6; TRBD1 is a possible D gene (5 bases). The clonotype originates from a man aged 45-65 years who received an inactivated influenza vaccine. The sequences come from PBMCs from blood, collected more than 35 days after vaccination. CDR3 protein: CASSLVAGQNNSPLHF. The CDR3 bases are TGTGCCAGCAGCTTGGTAGCGGGGCAGAATAATTCACCCCTCCACTTT.